This T cell receptor (beta chain) was documented in a study of identical twins. Unique molecular identifiers were present on the cDNA, and a universal primer site came from template switching. TCRdb reprocessed the 5' RACE reads with MiXCR, giving one entry per CDR3 protein. The sample includes about 470,000 distinct CDR3 sequences, approximately 25% seen only once; the top ten take about 3%. Trimming removed 11 bases from V and 4 bases from J, with 15 bases in between. There are 13 residues in the CDR3. The data were also submitted as part of a second study, on T cells expressing NK-cell markers. Per that study: The authors restricted sorting to alpha-beta TCR T cells with an anti-gamma-delta TCR antibody in several experiments.

The clonotype was recovered from a woman aged 18-29 years in good health. The sequenced sample was CD4+ T cells sorted from blood. The V and J genes are TRBV12-3 or TRBV12-4 and TRBJ1-5; D is ambiguous. The CDR3 spells CAVTLGANQPQHF. The CDR3, as DNA: TGTGCCGTGACCTTGGGTGCGAATCAGCCCCAGCATTTT.